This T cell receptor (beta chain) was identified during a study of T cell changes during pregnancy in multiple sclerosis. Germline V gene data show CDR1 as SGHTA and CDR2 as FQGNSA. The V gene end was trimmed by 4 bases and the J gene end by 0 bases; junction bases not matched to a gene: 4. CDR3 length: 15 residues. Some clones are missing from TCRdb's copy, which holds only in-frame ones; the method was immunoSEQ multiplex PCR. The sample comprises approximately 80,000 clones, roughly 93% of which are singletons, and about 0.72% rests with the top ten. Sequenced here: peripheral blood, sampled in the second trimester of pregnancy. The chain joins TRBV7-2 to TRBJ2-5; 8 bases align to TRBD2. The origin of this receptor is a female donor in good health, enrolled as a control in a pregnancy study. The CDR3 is CASSSGAGDQETQYF. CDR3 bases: TGTGCCAGCAGCTCGGGAGCGGGGGACCAAGAGACCCAGTACTTC.